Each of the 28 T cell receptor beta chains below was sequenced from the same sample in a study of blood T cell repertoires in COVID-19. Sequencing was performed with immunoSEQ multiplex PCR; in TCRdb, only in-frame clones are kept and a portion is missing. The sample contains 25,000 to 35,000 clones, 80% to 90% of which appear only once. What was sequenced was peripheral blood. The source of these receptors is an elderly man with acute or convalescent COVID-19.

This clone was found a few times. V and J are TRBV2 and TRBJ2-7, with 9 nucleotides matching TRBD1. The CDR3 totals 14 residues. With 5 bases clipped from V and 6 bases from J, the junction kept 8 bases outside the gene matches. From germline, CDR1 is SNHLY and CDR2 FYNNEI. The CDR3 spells CASSSQGASSEQYF. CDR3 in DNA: TGTGCCAGCAGTTCACAGGGGGCGAGTAGCGAGCAGTACTTC.

The DNA for the CDR3 is TGTGCCAGCATGCGGCAGGGGGCAAGAGGCTACACCTTC. Its translation is CASMRQGARGYTF. The V call is TRBV3-1 (or the pseudogene TRBV3-2), the J call TRBJ1-2; 8 nucleotides align to TRBD1. V was clipped by 7 bases and J by 8 bases; unmatched bases: 9. Germline values: CDR1 LGHDT, CDR2 YNNKEL (reference sequence). The CDR3 covers 13 residues.

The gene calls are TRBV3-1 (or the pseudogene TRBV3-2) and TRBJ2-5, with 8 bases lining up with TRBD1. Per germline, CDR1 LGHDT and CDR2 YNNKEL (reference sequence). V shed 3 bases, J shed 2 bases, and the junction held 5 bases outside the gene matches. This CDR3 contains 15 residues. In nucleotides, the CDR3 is TGTGCCAGCAGCCAGACAGGGGTGGGGCAAGAGACCCAGTACTTC. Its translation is CASSQTGVGQETQYF.

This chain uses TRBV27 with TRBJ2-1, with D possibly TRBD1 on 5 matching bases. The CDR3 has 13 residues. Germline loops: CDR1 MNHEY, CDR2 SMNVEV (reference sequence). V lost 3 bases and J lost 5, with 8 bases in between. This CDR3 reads CASSFAGNNEQFF. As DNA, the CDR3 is TGTGCCAGCAGTTTTGCAGGGAACAATGAGCAGTTCTTC.

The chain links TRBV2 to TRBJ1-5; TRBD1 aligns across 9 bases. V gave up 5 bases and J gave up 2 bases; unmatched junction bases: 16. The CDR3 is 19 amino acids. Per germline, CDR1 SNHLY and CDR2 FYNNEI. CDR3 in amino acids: CASSLRGTGRGVGNQPQHF. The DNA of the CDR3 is TGTGCCAGCAGTCTGAGAGGGACAGGGAGGGGTGTGGGCAATCAGCCCCAGCATTTT.

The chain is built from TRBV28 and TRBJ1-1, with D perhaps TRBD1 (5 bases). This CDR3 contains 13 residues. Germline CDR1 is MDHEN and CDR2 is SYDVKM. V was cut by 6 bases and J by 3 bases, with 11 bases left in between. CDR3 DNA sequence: TGTGCCAGCAGGGGGCGAAGGTACACTGAAGCTTTCTTT. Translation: CASRGRRYTEAFF.

The CDR3 region is CASSQDRAGQPQHF. CDR3 in DNA: TGCGCCAGCAGCCAGGACAGGGCAGGGCAGCCCCAGCATTTT. This chain connects TRBV4-1 to TRBJ1-5, with TRBD1 identical over 8 bases. Germline CDR1 and CDR2: MGHRA and YSYEKL. The CDR3 sequence is 14 residues long. The V segment lost 3 bases and the J segment 7 bases; nucleotides outside the gene matches: 5.

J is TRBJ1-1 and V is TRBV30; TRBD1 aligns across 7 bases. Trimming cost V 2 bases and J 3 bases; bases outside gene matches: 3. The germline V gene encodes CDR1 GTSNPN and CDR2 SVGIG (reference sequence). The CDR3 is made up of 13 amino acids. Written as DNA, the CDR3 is TGTGCCTGGAGTAGGGGGCAGGACACTGAAGCTTTCTTT. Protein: CAWSRGQDTEAFF.

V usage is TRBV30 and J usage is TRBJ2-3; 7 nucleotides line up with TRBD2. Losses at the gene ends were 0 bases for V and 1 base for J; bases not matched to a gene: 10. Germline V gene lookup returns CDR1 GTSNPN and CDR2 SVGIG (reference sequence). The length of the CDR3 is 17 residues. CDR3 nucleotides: TGTGCCTGGAGTGTAGGCGATCGGCTAGCGGGCACAGATACGCAGTATTTT. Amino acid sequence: CAWSVGDRLAGTDTQYF.

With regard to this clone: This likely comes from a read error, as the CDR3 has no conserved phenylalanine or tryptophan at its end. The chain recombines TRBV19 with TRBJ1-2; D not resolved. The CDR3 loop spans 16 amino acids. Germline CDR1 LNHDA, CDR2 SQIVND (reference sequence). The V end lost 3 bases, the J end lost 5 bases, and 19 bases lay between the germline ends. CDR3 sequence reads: CASSIEGAPPQYGYTL. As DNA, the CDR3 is TGTGCCAGTAGTATCGAGGGTGCCCCACCGCAATATGGCTACACCCTC.

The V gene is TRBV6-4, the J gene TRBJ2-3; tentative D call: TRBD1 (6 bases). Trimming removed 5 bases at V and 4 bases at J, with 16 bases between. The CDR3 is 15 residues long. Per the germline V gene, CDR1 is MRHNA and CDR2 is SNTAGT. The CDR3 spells CASSRDGTPADTQYF. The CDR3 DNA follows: TGTGCCAGCAGTAGAGATGGGACACCGGCAGATACGCAGTATTTT.

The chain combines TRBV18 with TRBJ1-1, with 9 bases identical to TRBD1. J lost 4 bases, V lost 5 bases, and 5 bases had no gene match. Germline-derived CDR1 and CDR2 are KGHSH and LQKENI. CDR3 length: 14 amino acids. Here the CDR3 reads CASSSTGGGTEAFF. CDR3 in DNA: TGTGCCAGCTCATCAACAGGGGGCGGCACTGAAGCTTTCTTT.

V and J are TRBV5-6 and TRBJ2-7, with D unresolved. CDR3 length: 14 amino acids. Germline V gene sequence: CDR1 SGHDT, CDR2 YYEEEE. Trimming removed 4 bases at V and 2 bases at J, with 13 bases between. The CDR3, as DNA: TGTGCCAGCAGCGCCCCGTTAGTCCCCTACGAGCAGTACTTC. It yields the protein CASSAPLVPYEQYF.

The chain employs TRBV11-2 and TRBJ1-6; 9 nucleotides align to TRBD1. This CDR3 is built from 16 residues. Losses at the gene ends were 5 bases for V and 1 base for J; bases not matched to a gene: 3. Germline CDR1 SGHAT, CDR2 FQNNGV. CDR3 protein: CASSPGQGSYNSPLHF. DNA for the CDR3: TGTGCCAGCAGCCCGGGACAGGGATCCTATAATTCACCCCTCCACTTT. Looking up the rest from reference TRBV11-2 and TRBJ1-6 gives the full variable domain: EAGVAQSPRYKIIEKRQSVAFWCNPISGHATLYWYQQILGQGPKLLIQFQNNGVVDDSQLPKDRFSAERLKGVDSTLKIQPAKLEDSAVYLCASSPGQGSYNSPLHFGNGTRLTVT.

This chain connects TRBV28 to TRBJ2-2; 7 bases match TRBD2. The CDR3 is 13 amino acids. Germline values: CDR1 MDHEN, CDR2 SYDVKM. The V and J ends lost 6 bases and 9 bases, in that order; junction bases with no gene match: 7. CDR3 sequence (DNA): TGTGCCAGCAGCCCGGGAGGACGGCGGGAGCTGTTTTTT. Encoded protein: CASSPGGRRELFF.

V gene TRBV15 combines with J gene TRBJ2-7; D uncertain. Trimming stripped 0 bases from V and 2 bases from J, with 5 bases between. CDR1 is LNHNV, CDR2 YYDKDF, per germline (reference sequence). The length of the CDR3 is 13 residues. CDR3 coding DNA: TGTGCCACCAGCAGAGAGTCAGCCTACGAGCAGTACTTC. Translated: CATSRESAYEQYF.

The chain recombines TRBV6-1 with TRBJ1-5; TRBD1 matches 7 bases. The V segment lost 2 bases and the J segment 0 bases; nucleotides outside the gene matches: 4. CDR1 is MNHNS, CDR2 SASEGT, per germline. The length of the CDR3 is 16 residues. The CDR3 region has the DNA TGTGCCAGCAGTGAACGTGGGACAGCTAGCAATCAGCCCCAGCATTTT. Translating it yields CASSERGTASNQPQHF.

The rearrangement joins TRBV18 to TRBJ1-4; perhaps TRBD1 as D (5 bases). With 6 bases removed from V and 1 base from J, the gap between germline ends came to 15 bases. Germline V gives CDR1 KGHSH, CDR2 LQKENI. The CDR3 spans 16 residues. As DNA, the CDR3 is TGTGCCAGCTCCCTTGGCCAGGGCGGAACTAATGAAAAACTGTTTTTT. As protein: CASSLGQGGTNEKLFF.

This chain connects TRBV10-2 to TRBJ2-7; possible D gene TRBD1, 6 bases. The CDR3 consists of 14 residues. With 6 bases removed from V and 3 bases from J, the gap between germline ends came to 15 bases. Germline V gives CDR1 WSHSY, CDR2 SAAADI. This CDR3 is CASSPSGTYYEQYF. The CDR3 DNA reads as TGCGCCAGCAGCCCCTCCGGGACATACTACGAGCAGTACTTC.

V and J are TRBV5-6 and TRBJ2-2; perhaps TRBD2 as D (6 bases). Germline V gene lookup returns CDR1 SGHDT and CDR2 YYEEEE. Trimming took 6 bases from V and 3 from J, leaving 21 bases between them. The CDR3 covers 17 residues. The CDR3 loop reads CASTETPRGDDTGELFF. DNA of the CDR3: TGTGCCAGCACCGAAACCCCCCGCGGGGACGACACCGGGGAGCTGTTTTTT.

CDR3 coding DNA: TGTGCCAGCAGTGAATTAAGGGGGCGCTTCTATGGCTACACCTTC. This codes for CASSELRGRFYGYTF. The chain joins TRBV25-1 to TRBJ1-2, with TRBD1 matching over 7 bases. Germline-derived CDR1 and CDR2 are MGHDK and SYGVNS. The V segment lost 1 base and the J segment 4 bases; nucleotides outside the gene matches: 6. The CDR3 length is 15 residues.

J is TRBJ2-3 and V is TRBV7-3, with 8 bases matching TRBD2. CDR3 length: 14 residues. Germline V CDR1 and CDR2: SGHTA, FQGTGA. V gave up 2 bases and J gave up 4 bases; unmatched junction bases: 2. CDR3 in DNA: TGTGCCAGCAGCTTAGCGGGGGGTTCAGATACGCAGTATTTT. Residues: CASSLAGGSDTQYF.

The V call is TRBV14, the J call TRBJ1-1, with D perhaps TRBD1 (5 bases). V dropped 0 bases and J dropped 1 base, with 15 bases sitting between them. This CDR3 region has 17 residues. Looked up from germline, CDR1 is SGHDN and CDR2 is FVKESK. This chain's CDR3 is CASSQEGGGLRNTEAFF. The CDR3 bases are TGTGCCAGCAGCCAAGAGGGCGGGGGGTTGAGGAACACTGAAGCTTTCTTT.

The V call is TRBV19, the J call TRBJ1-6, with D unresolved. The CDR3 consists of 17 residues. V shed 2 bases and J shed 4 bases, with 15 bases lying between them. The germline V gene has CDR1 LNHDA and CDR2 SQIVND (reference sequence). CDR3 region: CASSIRNSQNYNSPLHF. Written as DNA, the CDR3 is TGTGCCAGTAGTATAAGGAACAGCCAGAATTATAATTCACCCCTCCACTTT.

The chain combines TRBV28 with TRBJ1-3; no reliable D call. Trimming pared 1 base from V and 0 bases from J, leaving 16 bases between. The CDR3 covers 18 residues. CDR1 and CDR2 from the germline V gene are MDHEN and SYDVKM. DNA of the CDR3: TGTGCCAGCAGTTTATTGTGGGTGGATCGGAGCTCTGGAAACACCATATATTTT. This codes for CASSLLWVDRSSGNTIYF.

Written as DNA, the CDR3 is TGTGCCAGCAGCTTAGGTCAGAACAATGAGCAGTTCTTC. Translating gives CASSLGQNNEQFF. The genes are TRBV7-2 and TRBJ2-1; D is ambiguous. CDR1 and CDR2 from the germline V gene are SGHTA and FQGNSA. The germline V and J ends were trimmed by 1 base and 5 bases, with 6 bases remaining between them. This CDR3 contains 13 residues.

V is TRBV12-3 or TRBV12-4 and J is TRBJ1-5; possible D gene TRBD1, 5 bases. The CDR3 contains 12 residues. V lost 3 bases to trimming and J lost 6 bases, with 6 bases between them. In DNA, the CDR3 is TGTGCCAGCAGTTTTCAGGGTCAGCCCCAGCATTTT. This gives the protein CASSFQGQPQHF.

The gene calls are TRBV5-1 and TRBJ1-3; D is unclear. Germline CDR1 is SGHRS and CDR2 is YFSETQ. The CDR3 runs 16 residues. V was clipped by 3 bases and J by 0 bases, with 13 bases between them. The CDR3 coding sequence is TGCGCCAGCAGCTATAACCCGGGTTACTCTGGAAACACCATATATTTT. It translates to CASSYNPGYSGNTIYF.